What follows are 23 T cell receptor beta chains derived from one specimen sequenced in a study of cytomegalovirus exposure and HLA in healthy donors. Primers: 60 Vbeta forward and 13 Jbeta reverse. The assay was immunoSEQ multiplex PCR, and TCRdb's table has in-frame clones only and misses some. Of roughly 240,000 clones listed, over 75% are singletons. The sequenced sample consisted of PBMCs. The receptors here all came from a boy younger than 18 in good health and CMV-seronegative.

This clone was seen more than once but under ten times. The rearrangement uses TRBV30 and TRBJ1-1, with a tentative D call TRBD1 (5 bases). V dropped 0 bases and J dropped 4 bases, with 15 bases sitting between them. Germline lookup yields CDR1 GTSNPN and CDR2 SVGIG (reference sequence). This CDR3 is 15 amino acids long. The CDR3 sequence is CAWSVRGGTPTEAFF. CDR3 coding DNA: TGTGCCTGGAGTGTACGGGGGGGGACCCCCACTGAAGCTTTCTTT.

The sample holds a few counts of this clone. This chain links TRBV5-1 with TRBJ1-1; D unresolved. Trimming cost V 4 bases and J 4 bases, with 11 bases left between them. Germline V lookup: CDR1 SGHRS, CDR2 YFSETQ. The CDR3 runs 13 residues. The DNA of the CDR3 is TGCGCCAGCAGCCTCATGGAGGGCACTGAAGCTTTCTTT. This sequence encodes CASSLMEGTEAFF.

The chain recombines TRBV6-6 with TRBJ1-5; D is perhaps TRBD1 (6 bases). The CDR3 sequence is 12 residues long. The germline V and J ends were trimmed by 2 bases and 10 bases, with 9 bases remaining between them. Per the germline V gene, CDR1 is MNHNY and CDR2 is SVGAGI (reference sequence). CDR3 coding DNA: TGTGCCAGCAGTTACCCACAGGGACCCCAGCATTTT. Its protein is CASSYPQGPQHF.

This sequence joins TRBV30 and TRBJ2-5; TRBD1 matches 7 bases. CDR3 length: 12 residues. Per the germline V gene, CDR1 is GTSNPN and CDR2 is SVGIG (reference sequence). Trimming cost V 2 bases and J 5 bases; bases outside gene matches: 2. The CDR3 spells CAWSPGGETQYF. CDR3 DNA sequence: TGTGCCTGGAGTCCAGGGGGTGAGACCCAGTACTTC.

V and J are TRBV4-1 and TRBJ1-6, with TRBD1 identical over 10 bases. V trimming: 5 bases; J trimming: 6 bases; junction bases outside the gene matches: 4. Germline-derived CDR1 and CDR2 are MGHRA and YSYEKL. The CDR3 is 15 amino acids. The CDR3 DNA reads as TGCGCCAGCAGCACCCGGGACAGGGGTAATTCACCCCTCCACTTT. Residues: CASSTRDRGNSPLHF.

The gene calls are TRBV7-8 and TRBJ1-1; D is possibly TRBD1 (6 bases). This CDR3 is built from 15 residues. The V end was cut by 4 bases, the J end by 7 bases, with 19 bases between. Looked up from germline, CDR1 is SGHVS and CDR2 is FQNEAQ. DNA of the CDR3: TGTGCCAGCAGCTCCGGGGCAGGGGAGAAGGGTGAAGCTTTCTTT. Protein product: CASSSGAGEKGEAFF.

The rearrangement uses TRBV5-1 and TRBJ2-3, with D possibly TRBD2 on 6 matching bases. V lost 4 bases to trimming and J lost 4 bases, with 19 bases between them. The CDR3 length is 16 residues. Germline CDR1 reads SGHRS; CDR2 reads YFSETQ. The CDR3 DNA reads as TGCGCCAGCAGCGATGGACTAAAAGTATTGGCAGATACGCAGTATTTT. Protein: CASSDGLKVLADTQYF.

The rearrangement uses TRBV11-1 and TRBJ1-1; D remains ambiguous. CDR3 length: 12 residues. The germline gives CDR1 SGHAT, CDR2 FQDESV (reference sequence). Trimming cost V 1 base and J 7 bases, with 7 bases left between them. CDR3 amino acids: CASSLVEGEAFF. The CDR3 coding sequence is TGTGCCAGCAGCTTAGTGGAGGGTGAAGCTTTCTTT.

The rearrangement joins TRBV2 to TRBJ2-3; 7 bases match TRBD1. Germline V CDR1 and CDR2: SNHLY, FYNNEI. J gave up 0 bases and V 6 bases, and 12 bases lay outside the gene matches. The CDR3 runs 17 residues. The DNA of the CDR3 is TGTGCCAGCAGCACAAATCCCGGGACAGATAGCACAGATACGCAGTATTTT. It is translated as CASSTNPGTDSTDTQYF.

The chain carries TRBV28 and TRBJ1-1, with D tentatively TRBD1 (6 bases). The germline CDR1 and CDR2 sequences are MDHEN and SYDVKM. The CDR3 is made up of 12 amino acids. The V and J ends lost 4 bases and 4 bases respectively, with 7 bases between them. CDR3 bases: TGTGCCAGCAGTTCGGACAGCACTGAAGCTTTCTTT. Its protein is CASSSDSTEAFF.

The chain uses TRBV5-8 and TRBJ1-2, with 12 bases matching TRBD1. CDR1 is SGHTS and CDR2 is YDEGEE in the germline V gene. The CDR3 runs 13 residues. V was pared by 6 bases and J by 7 bases, with 4 bases of the junction left unmatched. This chain's CDR3 is CASTRDRGLGYTF. CDR3 bases: TGTGCCAGCACTAGGGACAGGGGGCTTGGCTACACCTTC. Full variable domain (rest looked up from reference TRBV5-8 and TRBJ1-2): EAGVTQSPTHLIKTRGQQATLRCSPISGHTSVYWYQQALGLGLQFLLWYDEGEERNRGNFPPRFSGRQFPNYSSELNVNALELEDSALYLCASTRDRGLGYTFGSGTRLTVV.

The chain employs TRBV9 and TRBJ1-5; tentative D call: TRBD1 (5 bases). There are 15 residues in the CDR3. The V gene's germline CDR1 is SGDLS and CDR2 YYNGEE. The V gene lost 6 bases and the J gene lost 0 bases, with 13 bases spanning the gap. As DNA, the CDR3 is TGTGCCAGCAACCTGAACGGGGGTAGCAATCAGCCCCAGCATTTT. Translation gives CASNLNGGSNQPQHF.

The chain joins TRBV5-4 to TRBJ2-2, with 7 nucleotides matching TRBD2. J gave up 5 bases and V 1 base, and 17 bases lay outside the gene matches. This CDR3 contains 19 residues. Germline CDR1 and CDR2: SGHNT and YYREEE (reference sequence). The CDR3 DNA reads as TGTGCCAGCAGCTTGTCAACGTCCTTTAGCGGGTGGGGAACCGGGGAGCTGTTTTTT. It yields the protein CASSLSTSFSGWGTGELFF.

For the CDR3, the DNA is TGTGCCAGCAGCTTGGGGGCGACCTCTGGAAACACCATATATTTT. Its translation: CASSLGATSGNTIYF. The chain joins TRBV11-2 to TRBJ1-3; TRBD1 is a possible D gene (6 bases). The CDR3 sequence is 15 residues long. Trimming stripped 3 bases from V and 0 bases from J, with 9 bases between. Germline V gene data show CDR1 as SGHAT and CDR2 as FQNNGV.

The rearrangement joins TRBV19 to TRBJ1-1; D remains ambiguous. CDR1 and CDR2 from the germline V gene are LNHDA and SQIVND (reference sequence). This CDR3 comprises 13 residues. Trimming took 3 bases from V and 1 from J, leaving 6 bases between them. As DNA, the CDR3 is TGTGCCAGTAGTATCGGGGAGAACACTGAAGCTTTCTTT. This translates into CASSIGENTEAFF.

The V and J genes are TRBV7-8 and TRBJ1-1, with 8 positions matching TRBD1. J lost 3 bases, V lost 1 base, and 1 base had no gene match. Germline assignment: CDR1 SGHVS and CDR2 FQNEAQ. The CDR3 covers 14 residues. The CDR3 DNA follows: TGTGCCAGCAGCTTAGACAGGGGGGACACTGAAGCTTTCTTT. It translates to CASSLDRGDTEAFF. Looking up the rest from reference TRBV7-8 and TRBJ1-1 gives the full variable domain: GAGVSQSPRYKVAKRGQDVALRCDPISGHVSLFWYQQALGQGPEFLTYFQNEAQLDKSGLPSDRFFAERPEGSVSTLKIQRTQQEDSAVYLCASSLDRGDTEAFFGQGTRLTVV.

This chain uses TRBV15 with TRBJ2-7, with a possible D match to TRBD1 (5 bases). Trimming shortened V by 0 bases and J by 7 bases, and 16 bases separated the two germline ends. This CDR3 is 15 amino acids long. Germline V CDR1 and CDR2: LNHNV, YYDKDF (reference sequence). The CDR3 nucleotides read TGTGCCACCAGCAGAGATTATGGACATACCGCGGAGCAGTACTTC. As protein: CATSRDYGHTAEQYF.

This clone was recorded a few times. The CDR3 coding sequence is TGTGCCAGCAGCACCGACAGGCGAGAAAAACTGTTTTTT. It specifies CASSTDRREKLFF. The chain has TRBV6-5 and TRBJ1-4, with a possible D match to TRBD1 (6 bases). Germline V gives CDR1 MNHEY, CDR2 SVGAGI. V lost 6 bases to trimming and J lost 8 bases, with 13 bases between them. The CDR3 length is 13 residues.

The rearrangement links TRBV27 to TRBJ2-7, with TRBD1 identical over 9 bases. This CDR3 has 12 amino acids. CDR1 and CDR2 from the germline V gene are MNHEY and SMNVEV (reference sequence). The ends lost 6 bases at V and 5 bases at J; junction bases unmatched: 2. The CDR3 DNA follows: TGTGCCAGCAGGACAGGGGGACACGAGCAGTACTTC. Its protein is CASRTGGHEQYF.

The chain uses TRBV5-1 and TRBJ2-5; 9 bases match TRBD1. TRBJ2-7 matches the DNA end more closely, so the J call is doubtful. Germline assignment: CDR1 SGHRS and CDR2 YFSETQ. This CDR3 comprises 16 residues. CDR3 in DNA: TGCGCCAGCAGCATCCGGGTGGACAGGGGCTCCTACGAGCAGTACTTC. Protein product: CASSIRVDRGSYEQYF.

The V and J genes are TRBV2 and TRBJ1-5, with TRBD1 as a possible D gene (5 bases). The CDR3 runs 12 residues. Germline-derived CDR1 and CDR2 are SNHLY and FYNNEI. V dropped 3 bases and J dropped 6 bases, with 6 bases sitting between them. For the CDR3, the DNA is TGTGCCAGCAGTGACGGGGGTCAGCCCCAGCATTTT. Its protein product is CASSDGGQPQHF.

The chain links TRBV19 to TRBJ1-6; no clear D. V was shortened by 5 bases and J by 0 bases, with 8 bases between the two germline ends. This CDR3 region has 15 residues. Germline V gives CDR1 LNHDA, CDR2 SQIVND (reference sequence). CDR3 residues: CASSWEFSYNSPLHF. As DNA, the CDR3 is TGTGCCAGTAGTTGGGAGTTCTCCTATAATTCACCCCTCCACTTT.

This clone was counted a few times. The chain uses TRBV11-2 and TRBJ2-7; TRBD2 might be the D (7 bases). Trimming removed 1 base at V and 6 bases at J, with 19 bases between. CDR1 and CDR2 from the germline V gene are SGHAT and FQNNGV. The CDR3 covers 16 residues. CDR3 amino acids: CASSLGRGGARSEQYF. CDR3 nucleotide sequence: TGTGCCAGCAGCTTAGGTCGTGGGGGGGCGCGGAGCGAGCAGTACTTC. Complete variable domain (other parts from reference TRBV11-2 and TRBJ2-7): EAGVAQSPRYKIIEKRQSVAFWCNPISGHATLYWYQQILGQGPKLLIQFQNNGVVDDSQLPKDRFSAERLKGVDSTLKIQPAKLEDSAVYLCASSLGRGGARSEQYFGPGTRLTVT.